What follows are 24 T cell receptor beta chains derived from one specimen sequenced in a study of cytomegalovirus exposure and HLA in healthy donors. 60 Vbeta and 13 Jbeta primers were used in PCR. Libraries were prepared by immunoSEQ multiplex PCR; TCRdb keeps only in-frame clonotypes and omits some of them. The sample holds roughly 100,000 clones, approximately 64% seen once. Source material: PBMCs. These receptors came from a human donor in good health.

The chain joins TRBV12-5 to TRBJ2-1, with TRBD2 identical over 15 bases. V was pared by 5 bases and J by 9 bases, with 8 bases of the junction left unmatched. The V gene's germline CDR1 is LGHNT and CDR2 FRNRAP. The CDR3 length is 16 residues. The CDR3 DNA reads as TGTGCTAGTGGTAAGGGACTAGCGGGAGGTGGGGGTGAGCAGTTCTTC. Translating gives CASGKGLAGGGGEQFF.

The rearrangement uses TRBV18 and TRBJ2-1; D is unresolved. Germline CDR1 KGHSH, CDR2 LQKENI. V lost 1 base and J 3 bases, leaving 7 bases between the germline ends. The CDR3 is 14 amino acids. The CDR3 sequence: CASSPQSNYNEQFF. Written as DNA, the CDR3 is TGTGCCAGCTCACCACAGTCTAACTACAATGAGCAGTTCTTC. The complete variable domain, with remaining parts taken from reference TRBV18 and TRBJ2-1, reads NAGVMQNPRHLVRRRGQEARLRCSPMKGHSHVYWYRQLPEEGLKFMVYLQKENIIDESGMPKERFSAEFPKEGPSILRIQQVVRGDSAAYFCASSPQSNYNEQFFGPGTRLTVL.

The gene calls are TRBV6-5 and TRBJ1-1; 7 nucleotides line up with TRBD1. CDR1 and CDR2 (germline): MNHEY, SVGAGI. V was pared by 2 bases and J by 6 bases, with 0 bases of the junction left unmatched. The CDR3 covers 12 residues. The CDR3 sequence: CASSYDRAEAFF. The CDR3 bases are TGTGCCAGCAGTTACGACAGGGCTGAAGCTTTCTTT.

This clone was counted only a few times. The gene calls are TRBV7-9 and TRBJ1-1; maybe TRBD1 (6 bases). The CDR3 is 12 residues long. V lost 7 bases and J lost 7, with 13 bases in between. Germline loops: CDR1 SEHNR, CDR2 FQNEAQ (reference sequence). CDR3 DNA: TGTGCCAGCATCCCTCAGGGGAATGAAGCTTTCTTT. Translation gives CASIPQGNEAFF.

The CDR3 spells CASSLYEAQPQHF. Written as DNA, the CDR3 is TGTGCCAGCAGTTTATACGAGGCCCAGCCCCAGCATTTT. V gene TRBV27 combines with J gene TRBJ1-5; D gene uncertain. The CDR3 sequence is 13 residues long. Germline V CDR1 and CDR2: MNHEY, SMNVEV (reference sequence). V dropped 1 base and J dropped 7 bases, with 8 bases sitting between them.

The rearrangement uses TRBV5-1 and TRBJ2-3; 10 bases are a match to TRBD2. From germline, CDR1 is SGHRS and CDR2 YFSETQ. The CDR3 sequence is 16 residues long. V was pared by 3 bases and J by 5 bases, with 9 bases of the junction left unmatched. In nucleotides, the CDR3 is TGCGCCAGCAGCTATCCAGCGGGAGGGCCGAGAGATACGCAGTATTTT. Translation: CASSYPAGGPRDTQYF.

The chain joins TRBV5-4 to TRBJ2-7; D uncertain. The V end lost 2 bases, the J end lost 9 bases, and 18 bases lay between the germline ends. CDR1 is SGHNT and CDR2 is YYREEE in the germline V gene (reference sequence). The CDR3 spans 14 residues. The CDR3 sequence: CASSLENQPNGQYF. CDR3 sequence (DNA): TGTGCCAGCAGCTTAGAGAACCAACCCAACGGGCAGTACTTC.

The chain carries TRBV7-2 and TRBJ2-1; a possible D gene is TRBD1 (5 bases). This CDR3 is built from 15 residues. Trimming pared 1 base from V and 0 bases from J, leaving 7 bases between. Per germline, CDR1 SGHTA and CDR2 FQGNSA. The CDR3 coding sequence is TGTGCCAGCAGCTTAGGCAGGGACTCCTACAATGAGCAGTTCTTC. Its protein is CASSLGRDSYNEQFF.

V gene TRBV6-5 combines with J gene TRBJ2-3; 9 bases are a match to TRBD2. Trimming removed 6 bases from V and 5 bases from J; junction bases left unmatched: 9. The CDR3 consists of 15 residues. CDR1 and CDR2 from the germline V gene are MNHEY and SVGAGI. The CDR3 loop reads CASSRSGRSGDTQYF. The CDR3 DNA reads as TGTGCCAGCAGCCGGAGCGGGAGGAGCGGAGATACGCAGTATTTT.

This rearrangement joins TRBV18 to TRBJ2-2; D ambiguous. Trimming left V 6 bases short and J 2 bases short, with 10 bases between. Germline V CDR1 and CDR2: KGHSH, LQKENI. This CDR3 contains 14 residues. CDR3 nucleotide sequence: TGTGCCAGCTCCCTGACACTTAACACCGGGGAGCTGTTTTTT. Translated, it gives CASSLTLNTGELFF.

The rearrangement joins TRBV27 to TRBJ2-1; D call uncertain. This CDR3 has 16 residues. V was pared by 3 bases and J by 0 bases, with 12 bases between. Germline V gene data show CDR1 as MNHEY and CDR2 as SMNVEV (reference sequence). This chain's CDR3 is CASSFTTRSSYNEQFF. In DNA, the CDR3 is TGTGCCAGCAGTTTTACTACTCGAAGCTCCTACAATGAGCAGTTCTTC.

CDR3 in DNA: TGTGCCAGCAGCTTAGTAAGGTCGACTAGGAGCAACACTGAAGCTTTCTTT. Translated, it gives CASSLVRSTRSNTEAFF. The chain uses TRBV7-8 and TRBJ1-1; D remains unclear. Germline V lookup: CDR1 SGHVS, CDR2 FQNEAQ. The V gene lost 1 base and the J gene lost 2 bases, with 17 bases spanning the gap. The CDR3 is made up of 17 amino acids.

V gene TRBV5-5 combines with J gene TRBJ1-1; the match to TRBD1 covers 8 bases. J was trimmed by 4 bases and V by 4 bases; bases with no gene match: 15. The CDR3 length is 17 residues. Germline V gene data show CDR1 as SGHKS and CDR2 as YYEKEE (reference sequence). CDR3 protein: CASSPTATTGEGTEAFF. Here the CDR3 DNA reads TGTGCCAGCAGCCCAACCGCCACGACAGGGGAGGGCACTGAAGCTTTCTTT. The full variable domain, in which reference TRBV5-5 and TRBJ1-1 provide the parts outside the CDR3, is DAGVTQSPTHLIKTRGQQVTLRCSPISGHKSVSWYQQVLGQGPQFIFQYYEKEERGRGNFPDRFSARQFPNYSSELNVNALLLGDSALYLCASSPTATTGEGTEAFFGQGTRLTVV.

This clone was seen a handful of times. This chain connects TRBV11-2 to TRBJ2-7; 8 bases agree with TRBD1. Germline loops: CDR1 SGHAT, CDR2 FQNNGV. The CDR3 covers 15 residues. V dropped 4 bases and J dropped 1; count of bases not matched to a gene: 6. The CDR3 DNA sequence: TGTGCCAGCAGCTCGACAGGGGTATTATCCTACGAGCAGTACTTC. Amino acid sequence: CASSSTGVLSYEQYF.

The chain employs TRBV6-4 and TRBJ2-3; 8 bases map to TRBD2. With 0 bases clipped from V and 4 bases from J, the junction kept 3 bases outside the gene matches. Germline assignment: CDR1 MRHNA and CDR2 SNTAGT. The CDR3 consists of 15 residues. The CDR3 loop is CASSDSTGGPDTQYF. DNA for the CDR3: TGTGCCAGCAGTGACTCGACGGGAGGGCCAGATACGCAGTATTTT.

This clone was observed once. The chain joins TRBV7-2 to TRBJ2-2, with a tentative D call TRBD2 (5 bases). CDR1 and CDR2 (germline): SGHTA, FQGNSA. V was shortened by 5 bases and J by 5 bases, with 15 bases between the two germline ends. This CDR3 is 15 amino acids long. The CDR3 loop reads CASSLGVRWTGELFF. The CDR3 DNA reads TGTGCCAGCAGCCTCGGGGTTCGGTGGACCGGGGAGCTGTTTTTT.

Turning to this clone: One junction end does not reproduce the germline sequence, and a read error may be involved. The chain joins TRBV7-9 to TRBJ2-1; 8 bases are a match to TRBD1. Germline CDR1 SEHNR, CDR2 FQNEAQ (reference sequence). The CDR3 runs to 16 residues. This CDR3 is CAGSSTPGQAMDEQFF. The CDR3, as DNA: TGTGCCGGCAGCTCCACACCGGGACAGGCCATGGATGAGCAGTTCTTC.

This chain joins TRBV5-1 and TRBJ2-2; 12 nucleotides match TRBD2. The CDR3 consists of 19 residues. The trim removed 3 bases at V and 0 bases at J, leaving 9 bases unmatched. Germline values: CDR1 SGHRS, CDR2 YFSETQ. The CDR3 bases are TGCGCCAGCAGCTCTAGCGGGAGGGCCACTTATCCGAACACCGGGGAGCTGTTTTTT. As protein: CASSSSGRATYPNTGELFF. Using reference TRBV5-1 and TRBJ2-2 for the parts outside the CDR3, the full variable domain is KAGVTQTPRYLIKTRGQQVTLSCSPISGHRSVSWYQQTPGQGLQFLFEYFSETQRNKGNFPGRFSGRQFSNSRSEMNVSTLELGDSALYLCASSSSGRATYPNTGELFFGEGSRLTVL.

This clone occurred once. This sample includes further DNA sequences coding for the same CDR3. This chain's CDR3 is CASSFQGYSPYTEAFF. CDR3 in DNA: TGTGCCAGCAGTTTTCAGGGTTACTCACCGTACACTGAAGCTTTCTTT. This rearrangement joins TRBV27 to TRBJ1-1; perhaps TRBD1 as D (5 bases). Between the trimmed V and J ends, which lost 3 bases and 3 bases, there was a span of 17 bases. Germline lookup yields CDR1 MNHEY and CDR2 SMNVEV (reference sequence). This CDR3 spans 16 amino acids.

V usage is TRBV30 and J usage is TRBJ1-2; a weak D match, TRBD1 (6 bases). In germline, CDR1 is GTSNPN, CDR2 SVGIG (reference sequence). Trimming left V 2 bases short and J 11 bases short, with 18 bases between. This CDR3 has 13 amino acids. As DNA, the CDR3 is TGTGCCTGGAGTTGGCGTGGGGGCCACCTGTACACCTTC. It is translated as CAWSWRGGHLYTF.

The sample holds a few counts of this clone. J is TRBJ2-7 and V is TRBV10-3; 10 bases agree with TRBD1. Germline lookup yields CDR1 ENHRY and CDR2 SYGVKD. V lost 6 bases and J lost 2; bases outside the gene matches: 4. This CDR3 has 14 residues. CDR3 coding DNA: TGTGCCATCAGCTACGGGACAGGGGCCTACGAGCAGTACTTC. The encoded protein is CAISYGTGAYEQYF.

The rearrangement links TRBV5-4 to TRBJ2-3; 11 bases are a match to TRBD2. The V and J ends lost 4 bases and 4 bases, in that order; junction bases with no gene match: 5. CDR1 is SGHNT and CDR2 is YYREEE in the germline V gene (reference sequence). The CDR3 consists of 15 residues. The CDR3 protein is CASSPLAGVPDTQYF. CDR3 coding DNA: TGTGCCAGCAGCCCACTAGCGGGAGTGCCAGATACGCAGTATTTT.

This chain joins TRBV2 and TRBJ2-7; D may be TRBD2 (6 bases). There are 15 residues in the CDR3. Germline V CDR1 and CDR2: SNHLY, FYNNEI. Trimming pared 3 bases from V and 3 bases from J, leaving 15 bases between. CDR3 bases: TGTGCCAGCAGTGATGGGCTAGCGTGGCACTACGAGCAGTACTTC. It specifies CASSDGLAWHYEQYF.

The chain is built from TRBV19 and TRBJ1-1; unclear D gene. There are 16 residues in the CDR3. The V gene lost 2 bases and the J gene lost 1 base, with 14 bases spanning the gap. In germline, CDR1 is LNHDA, CDR2 SQIVND (reference sequence). The CDR3 nucleotides are TGTGCCAGTAGTATATTCAACTTGAATACGAACACTGAAGCTTTCTTT. Translation: CASSIFNLNTNTEAFF.